The 14 T cell receptor beta chains given below trace back to one sample, sequenced in a study of blood T cell repertoires in COVID-19. Data came from immunoSEQ multiplex PCR; TCRdb stores just in-frame clones and leaves some out. Of roughly 190,000 clones in the sample, around 79% were seen once. Sequencing input: peripheral blood. Every receptor here comes from a woman aged 45-65 years with acute or convalescent COVID-19.

The chain couples TRBV6-5 to TRBJ1-2, with a weak D call TRBD1 (5 bases). The germline V gene has CDR1 MNHEY and CDR2 SVGAGI. This CDR3 comprises 11 residues. V was trimmed by 1 base and J by 13 bases, leaving 10 bases between them. Here the CDR3 DNA reads TGTGCCAGCAGTTACTTGGGGCGGCCCACCTTC. This sequence encodes CASSYLGRPTF.

The chain carries TRBV6-1 and TRBJ2-1, with TRBD2 matching over 11 bases. The length of the CDR3 is 17 residues. Germline CDR1 reads MNHNS; CDR2 reads SASEGT. With V trimmed by 4 bases and J by 9 bases, 14 bases remained unmatched. CDR3 nucleotides: TGTGCCAGCAGTGCCCTTATGACTAGCGGGAAGTCTCCTGAGCAGTTCTTC. It is translated as CASSALMTSGKSPEQFF.

CDR3 nucleotides: TGCAGCGTTTCTAGCGGGGGGCTTTACAATGAGCAGTTCTTC. This translates into CSVSSGGLYNEQFF. V and J are TRBV29-1 and TRBJ2-1, with TRBD2 matching over 11 bases. The CDR3 covers 14 residues. Germline-derived CDR1 and CDR2 are SQVTM and ANQGSEA. J lost 4 bases, V lost 5 bases, and 4 bases had no gene match.

The genes are TRBV28 and TRBJ2-3; 7 nucleotides line up with TRBD2. The V gene's germline CDR1 is MDHEN and CDR2 SYDVKM. J was trimmed by 10 bases and V by 5 bases; bases with no gene match: 12. The CDR3 totals 14 residues. The CDR3 sequence is CASSPPRGGGSQYF. As DNA, the CDR3 is TGTGCCAGCAGTCCCCCGAGGGGCGGGGGTTCGCAGTATTTT.

The chain joins TRBV6-5 to TRBJ1-4; 7 nucleotides agree with TRBD1. CDR1 and CDR2 from the germline V gene are MNHEY and SVGAGI. The CDR3 length is 15 residues. V lost 5 bases, J lost 5 bases, and 8 bases stayed unmatched. The CDR3 DNA follows: TGTGCCAGCAGTCCCCGGGGACAGATGAATGAAAAACTGTTTTTT. It translates to CASSPRGQMNEKLFF.

This chain connects TRBV28 to TRBJ1-5; 9 bases line up with TRBD1. This CDR3 has 16 amino acids. J gave up 6 bases and V 8 bases, and 14 bases lay outside the gene matches. Germline assignment: CDR1 MDHEN and CDR2 SYDVKM. This CDR3 reads CASRTRGKDRGQPQHF. CDR3 bases: TGTGCCAGCCGCACCCGAGGGAAGGACAGGGGTCAGCCCCAGCATTTT.

J is TRBJ1-4 and V is TRBV7-9; D is unresolved. V shed 5 bases and J shed 6 bases, with 13 bases lying between them. The germline V gene encodes CDR1 SEHNR and CDR2 FQNEAQ (reference sequence). This CDR3 contains 14 residues. Here the CDR3 reads CASSRSVADEKLFF. The CDR3 DNA is TGTGCCAGCAGCCGCTCCGTGGCAGATGAAAAACTGTTTTTT.

This clone appeared once. The chain uses TRBV19 and TRBJ1-2; perhaps TRBD1 as D (6 bases). CDR3 length: 14 amino acids. V gave up 5 bases and J gave up 8 bases, with 18 bases separating them. Germline-derived CDR1 and CDR2 are LNHDA and SQIVND (reference sequence). CDR3 DNA: TGTGCCAGTAGTGCCCGTAGGGACACGCGGGGCTACACCTTC. As protein: CASSARRDTRGYTF.

The rearrangement joins TRBV6-5 to TRBJ1-1; tentative D call: TRBD1 (5 bases). The CDR3 totals 15 residues. V dropped 8 bases and J dropped 0 bases, with 16 bases sitting between them. In germline, CDR1 is MNHEY, CDR2 SVGAGI. CDR3 DNA: TGTGCCAGCCAGACAGACTGGAACATGAACACTGAAGCTTTCTTT. It encodes CASQTDWNMNTEAFF.

The rearrangement uses TRBV20-1 and TRBJ2-1; D unresolved. Trimming shortened V by 3 bases and J by 5 bases, and 8 bases separated the two germline ends. In germline, CDR1 is DFQATT, CDR2 SNEGSKA (reference sequence). The CDR3 has 12 residues. CDR3 nucleotide sequence: TGCAGTGCTAGTCCTCTAGACAATGAGCAGTTCTTC. Encoded protein: CSASPLDNEQFF.

The table lists this clone with a count of one. The V and J genes are TRBV6-6 and TRBJ2-7, with 9 bases lining up with TRBD2. This CDR3 contains 17 residues. J lost 2 bases, V lost 5 bases, and 13 bases had no gene match. The germline V gene encodes CDR1 MNHNY and CDR2 SVGAGI (reference sequence). The CDR3 loop reads CASSPNGASGDTYEQYF. CDR3 DNA: TGTGCCAGCAGTCCCAATGGGGCTAGCGGGGACACCTACGAGCAGTACTTC.

This clone turned up a few times. The chain is built from TRBV30 and TRBJ1-2, with TRBD1 matching over 9 bases. CDR3 length: 15 residues. The V and J ends lost 2 bases and 1 base, in that order; junction bases with no gene match: 5. Germline V lookup: CDR1 GTSNPN, CDR2 SVGIG (reference sequence). CDR3 DNA: TGTGCCTGGAGTACCGGACAGGGGATTAACTATGGCTACACCTTC. Translation: CAWSTGQGINYGYTF.

The J gene is TRBJ1-5, the V gene TRBV5-8, with D unclear. The CDR3 consists of 14 residues. Germline CDR1 SGHTS, CDR2 YDEGEE. Between the trimmed V and J ends, which lost 3 bases and 3 bases, there was a span of 10 bases. This CDR3 is CASSSYSYNQPQHF. The CDR3 nucleotides read TGTGCCAGCAGCTCGTACAGCTACAATCAGCCCCAGCATTTT.

This clone appeared a few times. The CDR3 nucleotides are TGTGCCAGCAGCCAGGTAAGAGGGTCCTACAATGAGCAGTTCTTC. It yields the protein CASSQVRGSYNEQFF. The chain recombines TRBV3-1 (or the pseudogene TRBV3-2) with TRBJ2-1, with D possibly matching TRBD2 (5 bases). CDR1 is LGHDT and CDR2 is YNNKEL in the germline V gene (reference sequence). The CDR3 is 15 residues long. V was trimmed by 3 bases and J by 1 base, leaving 10 bases between them.